These T cell receptor beta chains were read from a single sample in a study of blood T cell repertoires in COVID-19. TCRdb's copy holds only in-frame clones and misses some; the assay was immunoSEQ multiplex PCR. This table holds roughly 38,000 clones, 81% found once. The sequencing sample was made of peripheral blood. The receptors originated from a man older than 75 with active or convalescent COVID-19. The CDR3 runs from the conserved cysteine through the conserved F or W. Some rows mark clone size as missing; the rest say once, few, many or name a class of expanded clone.

CDR3 protein	V gene	clone size	J gene
CASSEQGKYGYTF	TRBV6-1	.	TRBJ1-2
CANRAGNTIYF	TRBV12-3/TRBV12-4	.	TRBJ1-3
CASSGDPGAYNEQFF	TRBV2	few	TRBJ2-1
CASSNRQGYTQYF	TRBV11-3	.	TRBJ2-3
CASSASRVDGELFF	TRBV7-6	.	TRBJ2-2
CASSLSILGGSTDTQYF	TRBV7-3	.	TRBJ2-3
CSVETGRNTEAFF	TRBV29-1	.	TRBJ1-1
CASSRTSGTYEQYF	TRBV5-1	.	TRBJ2-7
CASSSRPGDQTQYF	TRBV7-2	.	TRBJ2-5
CASSVASGVPTDTQYF	TRBV7-3	.	TRBJ2-3
CASSKSGDQGLYQETQYF	TRBV5-1	.	TRBJ2-5
CASSVSGVNEQFF	TRBV9	.	TRBJ2-1
CASSLYAGGSAYEQYF	TRBV7-2	.	TRBJ2-7
CASSLDAGKETQYF	TRBV7-9	.	TRBJ2-5
CASSQESSGEQYF	TRBV4-1	.	TRBJ2-7
CASSQQTSGGETQYF	TRBV4-2	.	TRBJ2-5
CASRRDGGPNTGELFF	TRBV4-1	.	TRBJ2-2
CASSATNAPNEQFF	TRBV27	.	TRBJ2-1
CASTNPGTAKNIQYF	TRBV19	.	TRBJ2-4
CASSLYRQGGQPQHF	TRBV6-5	.	TRBJ1-5
CASSLWRNTQYF	TRBV5-4	.	TRBJ2-3
CASSYSVQGPDTF	TRBV6-6	.	TRBJ1-2
CASSLSTGEVEQFF	TRBV7-2	.	TRBJ2-1
CAISGPPREQYF	TRBV10-3	.	TRBJ2-7
CASRDSRGEKLFF	TRBV25-1	.	TRBJ1-4
CASRHVQGSGKNIQYF	TRBV6-6	.	TRBJ2-4
CASSNPGQGNYGYTF	TRBV6-5	.	TRBJ1-2
CSVEQGEDYTF	TRBV29-1	once	TRBJ1-2
CASSAAGLADQETQYF	TRBV9	.	TRBJ2-5
CASSLAHSTDTQYF	TRBV7-2	.	TRBJ2-3
CASSLRQGAYEQYF	TRBV9	.	TRBJ2-7
CASSSGLAGGPVTDTQYF	TRBV5-4	.	TRBJ2-3
CASMEGLSTDTQYF	TRBV7-9	.	TRBJ2-3
CASSLRGDSETQYF	TRBV3-1/TRBV3-2	few	TRBJ2-5
CASSQARVLRLDGYTF	TRBV4-3	.	TRBJ1-2
CASSYGTDAGETQYF	TRBV6-5	once	TRBJ2-5
CASSYPGSGTGELFF	TRBV7-9	few	TRBJ2-2
CASSLVGGHTEAFF	TRBV5-4	.	TRBJ1-1
CAWSVEGGVTYEQYF	TRBV30	.	TRBJ2-7
CASSQTEIILSPLHF	TRBV3-1/TRBV3-2	few	TRBJ1-6
CAPGGRAGFYEQFF	TRBV5-7	.	TRBJ2-1
CASSLGQGYGYTF	TRBV11-2	.	TRBJ1-2
CASSLSRGGTLHF	TRBV27	.	TRBJ1-6
CASSPTFSGLQETQYF	TRBV4-3	.	TRBJ2-5
CASSQETARWPQHF	TRBV4-1	.	TRBJ1-5
CASSFGGGAQRNEQFF	TRBV5-1	.	TRBJ2-1
CATSTGSYEQYF	TRBV28	.	TRBJ2-7
CATSGTSGGQETQYF	TRBV15	.	TRBJ2-5
CASSPNGLASEQYF	TRBV18	.	TRBJ2-7
CSVVTSGVRETQYF	TRBV29-1	.	TRBJ2-5
CASSFEGFESYGYTF	TRBV5-1	.	TRBJ1-2
CASSWGTEEYNQPQHF	TRBV6-2/TRBV6-3	.	TRBJ1-5
CASSEARGLYGYTF	TRBV2	few	TRBJ1-2
CASSPGASGNTIYF	TRBV11-3	.	TRBJ1-3
CASSPPVRLNRDRVRYGYTF	TRBV18	once	TRBJ1-2
CASSLAIGSGNEQYF	TRBV7-2	few	TRBJ2-7
CASSLSYTGNTIYF	TRBV7-9	.	TRBJ1-3